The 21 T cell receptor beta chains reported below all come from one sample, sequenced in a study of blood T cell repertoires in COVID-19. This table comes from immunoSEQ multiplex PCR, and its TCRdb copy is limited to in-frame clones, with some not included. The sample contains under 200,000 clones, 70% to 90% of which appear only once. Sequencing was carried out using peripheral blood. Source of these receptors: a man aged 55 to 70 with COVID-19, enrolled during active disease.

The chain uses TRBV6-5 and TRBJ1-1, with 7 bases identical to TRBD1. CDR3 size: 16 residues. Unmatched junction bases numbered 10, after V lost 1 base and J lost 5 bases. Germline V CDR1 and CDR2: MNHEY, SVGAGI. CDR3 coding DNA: TGTGCCAGCAGTTACTTCGCGGTGCCCAGGGGGACTGAAGCTTTCTTT. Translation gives CASSYFAVPRGTEAFF.

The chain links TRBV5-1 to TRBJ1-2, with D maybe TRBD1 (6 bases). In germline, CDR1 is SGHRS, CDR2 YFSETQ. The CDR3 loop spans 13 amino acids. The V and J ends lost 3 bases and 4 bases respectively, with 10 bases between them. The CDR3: CASSWTDSYGYTF. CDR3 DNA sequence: TGCGCCAGCAGCTGGACAGATTCCTATGGCTACACCTTC.

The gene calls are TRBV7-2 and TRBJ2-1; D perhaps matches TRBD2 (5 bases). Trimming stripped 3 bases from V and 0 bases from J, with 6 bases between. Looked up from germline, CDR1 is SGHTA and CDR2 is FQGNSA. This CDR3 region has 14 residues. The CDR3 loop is CASSFGSSYNEQFF. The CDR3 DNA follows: TGTGCCAGCAGCTTTGGGAGCTCCTACAATGAGCAGTTCTTC. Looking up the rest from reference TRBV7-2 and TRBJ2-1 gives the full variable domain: GAGVSQSPSNKVTEKGKDVELRCDPISGHTALYWYRQSLGQGLEFLIYFQGNSAPDKSGLPSDRFSAERTGGSVSTLTIQRTQQEDSAVYLCASSFGSSYNEQFFGPGTRLTVL.

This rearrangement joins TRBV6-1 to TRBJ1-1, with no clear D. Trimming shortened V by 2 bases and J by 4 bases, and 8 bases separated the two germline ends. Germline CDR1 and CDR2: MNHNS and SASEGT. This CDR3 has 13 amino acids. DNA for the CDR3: TGTGCCAGCAGTGAACTGAGGAGCACTGAAGCTTTCTTT. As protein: CASSELRSTEAFF.

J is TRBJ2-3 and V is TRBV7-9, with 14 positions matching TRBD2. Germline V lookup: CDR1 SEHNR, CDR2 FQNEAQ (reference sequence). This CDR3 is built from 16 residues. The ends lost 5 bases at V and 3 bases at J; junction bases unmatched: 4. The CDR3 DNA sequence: TGTGCCAGCAGCCTACGGACTAGCGGGAGGACAGATACGCAGTATTTT. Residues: CASSLRTSGRTDTQYF.

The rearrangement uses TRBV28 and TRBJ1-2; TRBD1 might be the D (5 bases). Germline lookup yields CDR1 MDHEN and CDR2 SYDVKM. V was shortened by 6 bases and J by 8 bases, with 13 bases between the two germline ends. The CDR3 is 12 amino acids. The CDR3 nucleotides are TGTGCCAGCAGATCAGGGTTAGAAGGCTACACCTTC. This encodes CASRSGLEGYTF.

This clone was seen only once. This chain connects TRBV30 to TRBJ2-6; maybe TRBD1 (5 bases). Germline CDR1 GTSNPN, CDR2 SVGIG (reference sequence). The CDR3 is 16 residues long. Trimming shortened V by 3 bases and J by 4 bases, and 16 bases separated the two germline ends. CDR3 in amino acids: CAWSSNPGSGANVLTF. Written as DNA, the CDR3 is TGTGCCTGGAGCTCGAACCCAGGGTCAGGGGCCAACGTCCTGACTTTC.

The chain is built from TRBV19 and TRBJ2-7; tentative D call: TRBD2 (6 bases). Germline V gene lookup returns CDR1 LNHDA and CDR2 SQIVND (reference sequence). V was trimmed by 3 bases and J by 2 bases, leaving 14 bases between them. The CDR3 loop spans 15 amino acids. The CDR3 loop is CASSIGGVDPYEQYF. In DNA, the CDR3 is TGTGCCAGTAGTATCGGAGGGGTTGACCCCTACGAGCAGTACTTC. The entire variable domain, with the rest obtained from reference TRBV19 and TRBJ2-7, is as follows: DGGITQSPKYLFRKEGQNVTLSCEQNLNHDAMYWYRQDPGQGLRLIYYSQIVNDFQKGDIAEGYSVSREKKESFPLTVTSAQKNPTAFYLCASSIGGVDPYEQYFGPGTRLTVT.

The CDR3 DNA follows: TGTGCCAGCAGCTTAATGTTCAGGGGCGGAATAAGTACTGAAGCTTTCTTT. Translated: CASSLMFRGGISTEAFF. The chain couples TRBV7-9 to TRBJ1-1; TRBD1 is a possible D gene (6 bases). The V and J ends lost 2 bases and 5 bases respectively, with 21 bases between them. Per germline, CDR1 SEHNR and CDR2 FQNEAQ (reference sequence). The CDR3 extends over 17 amino acids.

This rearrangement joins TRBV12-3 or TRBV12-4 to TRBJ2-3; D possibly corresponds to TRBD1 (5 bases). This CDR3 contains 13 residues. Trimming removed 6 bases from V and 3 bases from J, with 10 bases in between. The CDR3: CASSRPGTDTQYF. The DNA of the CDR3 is TGTGCCAGCAGCCGGCCAGGGACAGATACGCAGTATTTT.

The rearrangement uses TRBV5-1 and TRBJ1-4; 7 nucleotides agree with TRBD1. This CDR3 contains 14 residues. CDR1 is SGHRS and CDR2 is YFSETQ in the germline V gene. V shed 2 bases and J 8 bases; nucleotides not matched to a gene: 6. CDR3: CASSFRDSGEKLFF. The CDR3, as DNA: TGCGCCAGCAGCTTCCGGGACAGTGGAGAAAAACTGTTTTTT.

CDR3 amino acids: CASSLERTANIYF. In DNA form, the CDR3 reads TGTGCCAGCAGCTTAGAACGGACAGCAAACATATATTTT. The V and J genes are TRBV11-2 and TRBJ1-3; the D gene is possibly TRBD1 (6 bases). The CDR3 has 13 residues. From germline, CDR1 is SGHAT and CDR2 FQNNGV. The V end lost 0 bases, the J end lost 12 bases, and 12 bases lay between the germline ends.

Here the CDR3 reads CATSGHGLAVGELFF. The CDR3 DNA reads TGTGCCACCAGTGGCCATGGACTAGCCGTCGGGGAGCTGTTTTTT. The chain recombines TRBV24-1 with TRBJ2-2, with 8 bases lining up with TRBD2. The CDR3 loop spans 15 amino acids. With 5 bases clipped from V and 7 bases from J, the junction kept 8 bases outside the gene matches. Germline V gene sequence: CDR1 KGHDR, CDR2 SFDVKD.

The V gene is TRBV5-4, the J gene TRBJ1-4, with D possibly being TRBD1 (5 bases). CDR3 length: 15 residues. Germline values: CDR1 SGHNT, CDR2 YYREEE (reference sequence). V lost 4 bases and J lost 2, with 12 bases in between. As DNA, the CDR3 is TGTGCCAGCAGCGCCCGTCAGGGTACTAATGAAAAACTGTTTTTT. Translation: CASSARQGTNEKLFF.

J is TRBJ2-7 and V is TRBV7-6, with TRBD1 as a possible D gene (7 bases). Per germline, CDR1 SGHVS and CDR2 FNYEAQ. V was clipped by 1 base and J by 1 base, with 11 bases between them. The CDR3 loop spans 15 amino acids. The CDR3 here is CASSLGRGQSYEQYF. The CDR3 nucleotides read TGTGCCAGCAGCTTAGGGAGGGGACAGTCCTACGAGCAGTACTTC.

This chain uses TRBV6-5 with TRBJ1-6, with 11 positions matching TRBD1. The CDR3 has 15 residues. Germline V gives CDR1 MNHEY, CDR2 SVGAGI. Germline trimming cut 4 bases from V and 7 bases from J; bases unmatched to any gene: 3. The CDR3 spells CASSSGTGGNSPLHF. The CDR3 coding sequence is TGTGCCAGCAGTTCCGGGACAGGGGGGAATTCACCCCTCCACTTT.

CDR3 sequence (DNA): TGTGCCAGCAGCTTAGCTAGCGCTGGAAACACCATATATTTT. As protein: CASSLASAGNTIYF. The chain joins TRBV7-2 to TRBJ1-3, with D uncertain. The CDR3 length is 14 residues. V lost 0 bases and J lost 2, with 5 bases in between. The V gene's germline CDR1 is SGHTA and CDR2 FQGNSA.

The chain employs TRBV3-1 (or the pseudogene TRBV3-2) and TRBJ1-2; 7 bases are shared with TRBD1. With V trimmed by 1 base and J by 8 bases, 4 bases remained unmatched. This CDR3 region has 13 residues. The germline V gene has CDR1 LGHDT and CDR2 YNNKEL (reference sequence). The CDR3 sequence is CASSQGQGRGYTF. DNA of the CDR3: TGTGCCAGCAGCCAAGGACAGGGTCGCGGCTACACCTTC.

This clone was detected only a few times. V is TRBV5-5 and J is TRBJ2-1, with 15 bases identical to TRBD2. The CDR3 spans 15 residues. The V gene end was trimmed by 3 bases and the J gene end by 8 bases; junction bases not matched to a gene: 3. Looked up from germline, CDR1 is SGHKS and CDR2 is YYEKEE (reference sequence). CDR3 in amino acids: CASSWTSGRADEQFF. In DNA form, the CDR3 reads TGTGCCAGCAGCTGGACTAGCGGGAGGGCCGATGAGCAGTTCTTC.

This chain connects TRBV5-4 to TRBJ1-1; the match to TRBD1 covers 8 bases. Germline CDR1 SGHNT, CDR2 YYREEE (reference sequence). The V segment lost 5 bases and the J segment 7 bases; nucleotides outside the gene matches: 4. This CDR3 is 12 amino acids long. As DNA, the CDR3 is TGTGCCAGCAGTTCCGACAGGGGTGAAGCTTTCTTT. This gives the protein CASSSDRGEAFF.

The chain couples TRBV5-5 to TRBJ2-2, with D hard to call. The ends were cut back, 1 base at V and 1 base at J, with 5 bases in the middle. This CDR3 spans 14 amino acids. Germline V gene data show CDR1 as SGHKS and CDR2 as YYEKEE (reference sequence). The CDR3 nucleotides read TGTGCCAGCAGCTTGCAACAGAACACCGGGGAGCTGTTTTTT. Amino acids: CASSLQQNTGELFF.